The text below deals with one T cell receptor (beta chain). The record originates from a study of T cells in Graves' hyperthyroidism and ophthalmopathy. Amplified TCR beta CDR3 regions came from RNA transcripts. TCR CDR3 underwent first-round RT-PCR with the HTBI primer set. Each CDR3 protein gets one entry after TCRdb re-called the multiplex PCR reads with MiXCR. The profile shows a few hundred thousand distinct CDR3 sequences, 14% to 15% of them singletons. This receptor was obtained from a woman in her thirties or forties with Graves' hyperthyroidism that later progressed to Graves' ophthalmopathy. The sequencing input was blood.

The CDR3 loop reads CASSLLWILGSYEQYF. The DNA for the CDR3 is TGTGCCAGCAGCTTGCTCTGGATCCTGGGGTCCTACGAGCAGTACTTC. V gene TRBV5-8 combines with J gene TRBJ2-7; the D is unclear. The CDR3 runs to 16 residues. Germline V gene lookup returns CDR1 SGHTS and CDR2 YDEGEE. V lost 1 base and J 1 base, leaving 15 bases between the germline ends. The variable domain in full, with the rest retrieved from reference TRBV5-8 and TRBJ2-7, is EAGVTQSPTHLIKTRGQQATLRCSPISGHTSVYWYQQALGLGLQFLLWYDEGEERNRGNFPPRFSGRQFPNYSSELNVNALELEDSALYLCASSLLWILGSYEQYFGPGTRLTVT.